The rows below give T cell receptor beta chains drawn from one sample of a study of shared clonotypes between healthy human individuals. Assay: immunoSEQ multiplex PCR; the TCRdb copy retains only in-frame clones and omits some. Of roughly 2.2 million clones listed, approximately 93% were seen once; the top ten hold under 0.45%. Sequencing was performed on naive CD4+ T cells from PBMCs. The receptors originated from a man between 18 and 35 years old in good health. Some clones in this sample may be carry-over from other donors' samples. Each CDR3 is given with its conserved first and last residue. Each record gives: CDR3 DNA, CDR3 protein, V gene, D gene, clone size, J gene. The D gene is left open where the match is weak. Only some rows state a clone size, as once, few, many or a class for expanded clones.

cdr3_nt: TGTGCCAGCAGTGAAATCCCAGGACAGGCTGGCTACACCTTC
cdr3_aa: CASSEIPGQAGYTF
v_call: TRBV6-1
d_call: TRBD1
clone_size: .
j_call: TRBJ1-2

cdr3_nt: TGTGCCAGCAGCCCTTCGGGGAGAAATCAGCCCCAGCATTTT
cdr3_aa: CASSPSGRNQPQHF
v_call: TRBV2
d_call: .
clone_size: .
j_call: TRBJ1-5

cdr3_nt: TGTGCCAGCAGCTCGGATACGCAGTATTTT
cdr3_aa: CASSSDTQYF
v_call: TRBV11-2
d_call: .
clone_size: .
j_call: TRBJ2-3

cdr3_nt: TGTGCCAGCAGCTTAACTATACAGGGAAACACTGAAGCTTTCTTT
cdr3_aa: CASSLTIQGNTEAFF
v_call: TRBV5-4
d_call: .
clone_size: .
j_call: TRBJ1-1

cdr3_nt: TGCGCCAGCAGTCGCGGACAGGGAGATGGGGAGCTGTTTTTT
cdr3_aa: CASSRGQGDGELFF
v_call: TRBV4-1
d_call: TRBD1
clone_size: .
j_call: TRBJ2-2

cdr3_nt: TGTGCCAGCAGCATAAATCTAGGCCAGACTAATGAAAAACTGTTTTTT
cdr3_aa: CASSINLGQTNEKLFF
v_call: TRBV7-9
d_call: .
clone_size: .
j_call: TRBJ1-4

cdr3_nt: TGTGCCAGCTACAGGTCCAATGAGCAGTTCTTC
cdr3_aa: CASYRSNEQFF
v_call: TRBV5-6
d_call: .
clone_size: .
j_call: TRBJ2-1

cdr3_nt: TGTGCCACCAGCAGAGATGTAGGGACTAGCGCGTACGAGCAGTACTTC
cdr3_aa: CATSRDVGTSAYEQYF
v_call: TRBV15
d_call: TRBD2
clone_size: .
j_call: TRBJ2-7

cdr3_nt: TGTGCCAGCAGTTTGGACAGGGGTCAGCCCCAGCATTTT
cdr3_aa: CASSLDRGQPQHF
v_call: TRBV28
d_call: TRBD1
clone_size: .
j_call: TRBJ1-5

cdr3_nt: TGTGCCTGGAGTCCACAGGGGTCCAGCACAGATACGCAGTATTTT
cdr3_aa: CAWSPQGSSTDTQYF
v_call: TRBV30
d_call: TRBD1
clone_size: .
j_call: TRBJ2-3

cdr3_nt: TGCAGCGTCCGACAGGGCAATCAGCCCCAGCATTTT
cdr3_aa: CSVRQGNQPQHF
v_call: TRBV29-1
d_call: .
clone_size: few
j_call: TRBJ1-5

cdr3_nt: TGCGCCAGCAGCCGGACAGGGAGCTCCTACAATGAGCAGTTCTTC
cdr3_aa: CASSRTGSSYNEQFF
v_call: TRBV4-1
d_call: TRBD1
clone_size: .
j_call: TRBJ2-1

cdr3_nt: TGTGCCAGCAGGCGGCCCTACACCGGGGAGCTGTTTTTT
cdr3_aa: CASRRPYTGELFF
v_call: TRBV7-2
d_call: .
clone_size: .
j_call: TRBJ2-2

cdr3_nt: TGTGCCTGGAGTGATCGGAACAGGGTTAACTATGGCTACACCTTC
cdr3_aa: CAWSDRNRVNYGYTF
v_call: TRBV30
d_call: .
clone_size: .
j_call: TRBJ1-2

cdr3_nt: TGTGCCAGCAGCTGGCGACGGTTACAAGAGACCCAGTACTTC
cdr3_aa: CASSWRRLQETQYF
v_call: TRBV7-2
d_call: .
clone_size: .
j_call: TRBJ2-5

cdr3_nt: TGTGCCAGCAGCTTATTGGCAGGGAACTATGGCTACACCTTC
cdr3_aa: CASSLLAGNYGYTF
v_call: TRBV11-2
d_call: .
clone_size: .
j_call: TRBJ1-2

cdr3_nt: TGTGCCAGCAGCAGACAGGGATATATTACTGAAGCTTTCTTT
cdr3_aa: CASSRQGYITEAFF
v_call: TRBV6-5
d_call: TRBD1
clone_size: .
j_call: TRBJ1-1

cdr3_nt: TGTGCCAGCAGTGGTAGCGTCTCCTACGAGCAGTACTTC
cdr3_aa: CASSGSVSYEQYF
v_call: TRBV28
d_call: .
clone_size: .
j_call: TRBJ2-7

cdr3_nt: TGTGCCAGCAGCTCGTCAAAGCATAGAGGGCGCGATCTACCAGATACGCAGTATTTT
cdr3_aa: CASSSSKHRGRDLPDTQYF
v_call: TRBV7-2
d_call: .
clone_size: .
j_call: TRBJ2-3

cdr3_nt: TGTGCCAGCAGCCGACTAGCGGGAGACTACGAGCAGTACTTC
cdr3_aa: CASSRLAGDYEQYF
v_call: TRBV13
d_call: TRBD2
clone_size: .
j_call: TRBJ2-7

cdr3_nt: TGCGCCAGCAGCTTGGCGCCTGGTTTTAATGAAAAACTGTTTTTT
cdr3_aa: CASSLAPGFNEKLFF
v_call: TRBV5-1
d_call: .
clone_size: .
j_call: TRBJ1-4

cdr3_nt: TGCGCCAGCAGCTCGGGACAGGGGGCCACCGGGGAGCTGTTTTTT
cdr3_aa: CASSSGQGATGELFF
v_call: TRBV5-1
d_call: TRBD1
clone_size: .
j_call: TRBJ2-2

cdr3_nt: TGTGCCAGCAGTCTGGTAGCGGGAGTCCACGAGCAGTACTTC
cdr3_aa: CASSLVAGVHEQYF
v_call: TRBV6-6
d_call: TRBD2
clone_size: .
j_call: TRBJ2-7

cdr3_nt: TGCGCCAGCAGCCAGGGACCCCGGGGGGGCACAGATACGCAGTATTTT
cdr3_aa: CASSQGPRGGTDTQYF
v_call: TRBV4-3
d_call: TRBD2
clone_size: .
j_call: TRBJ2-3

cdr3_nt: TGTGCCTGGAGTGTGCGGGACAATGAGCAGTTCTTC
cdr3_aa: CAWSVRDNEQFF
v_call: TRBV30
d_call: .
clone_size: .
j_call: TRBJ2-1

cdr3_nt: TGTGCCAGCAGCTTAGGCAAAGGGAACACCGGGGAGCTGTTTTTT
cdr3_aa: CASSLGKGNTGELFF
v_call: TRBV7-2
d_call: .
clone_size: .
j_call: TRBJ2-2

cdr3_nt: TGTGCCAGTAAGGGACTCGACCCCTGGTCCTACAATGAGCAGTTCTTC
cdr3_aa: CASKGLDPWSYNEQFF
v_call: TRBV19
d_call: .
clone_size: .
j_call: TRBJ2-1

cdr3_nt: TGTGCCAGCAGGGACCACAACTCCTACGAGCAGTACTTC
cdr3_aa: CASRDHNSYEQYF
v_call: TRBV7-9
d_call: .
clone_size: .
j_call: TRBJ2-7

cdr3_nt: TGTGCCAGCAGTTTAGGATACAATGAGCAGTTCTTC
cdr3_aa: CASSLGYNEQFF
v_call: TRBV28
d_call: .
clone_size: .
j_call: TRBJ2-1

cdr3_nt: TGCGCCAGCAGCCCAGGACGGCAGGCCTACGAGCAGTACTTC
cdr3_aa: CASSPGRQAYEQYF
v_call: TRBV4-1
d_call: .
clone_size: .
j_call: TRBJ2-7

cdr3_nt: TGTGCCAGCAGCTTCCCCCGGGCGGGAGCACAGGAGCAGTTCTTC
cdr3_aa: CASSFPRAGAQEQFF
v_call: TRBV7-2
d_call: TRBD2
clone_size: once
j_call: TRBJ2-1

cdr3_nt: TGTGCCAGCAGTTTAACAGGGCTTGAGCAGTACTTC
cdr3_aa: CASSLTGLEQYF
v_call: TRBV28
d_call: .
clone_size: .
j_call: TRBJ2-7

cdr3_nt: TGTGCCATCAGTGAGGGTCCCTACGAGCAGTACTTC
cdr3_aa: CAISEGPYEQYF
v_call: TRBV10-3
d_call: .
clone_size: .
j_call: TRBJ2-7

cdr3_nt: TGTGCCAGCAGCTTAGTGGGGCTCCCCCAGCATTTT
cdr3_aa: CASSLVGLPQHF
v_call: TRBV7-2
d_call: .
clone_size: .
j_call: TRBJ1-5

cdr3_nt: TGCGCCAGCAGCGGCCCGGCCCTGGGAGGCAACTATGGCTACACCTTC
cdr3_aa: CASSGPALGGNYGYTF
v_call: TRBV5-1
d_call: .
clone_size: .
j_call: TRBJ1-2

cdr3_nt: TGTGCCAGCAGTGAGGGCCCTGGCTACACCTTC
cdr3_aa: CASSEGPGYTF
v_call: TRBV2
d_call: .
clone_size: few
j_call: TRBJ1-2

cdr3_nt: TGCAGCGTTGAATTGGGACAGGGAGGAACCGGGGAGCTGTTTTTT
cdr3_aa: CSVELGQGGTGELFF
v_call: TRBV29-1
d_call: TRBD1
clone_size: .
j_call: TRBJ2-2

cdr3_nt: TGTGCCAGCAGCAAAGCGGCGATGAGGACTGAAGCTTTCTTT
cdr3_aa: CASSKAAMRTEAFF
v_call: TRBV21-1
d_call: .
clone_size: .
j_call: TRBJ1-1

cdr3_nt: TGTGCCAGCAGCTTGCGGGGGGATCAGCCCCAGCATTTT
cdr3_aa: CASSLRGDQPQHF
v_call: TRBV5-8
d_call: .
clone_size: once
j_call: TRBJ1-5

cdr3_nt: TGTGCCAGCAGCGGGGCTAGCGGCCAAGAGACCCAGTACTTC
cdr3_aa: CASSGASGQETQYF
v_call: TRBV5-4
d_call: TRBD2
clone_size: once
j_call: TRBJ2-5

cdr3_nt: TGTGCCAGTAGTATTCTGGGGACAACTGGAAACACCATATATTTT
cdr3_aa: CASSILGTTGNTIYF
v_call: TRBV19
d_call: .
clone_size: .
j_call: TRBJ1-3

cdr3_nt: TGTGCCAGACCGACCCCGGGACGGGGAGGCTATGGCTACACCTTC
cdr3_aa: CARPTPGRGGYGYTF
v_call: TRBV27
d_call: .
clone_size: once
j_call: TRBJ1-2

cdr3_nt: TGCGCCAGCAGCTCGGAGGGCGGCTCCTACAATGAGCAGTTCTTC
cdr3_aa: CASSSEGGSYNEQFF
v_call: TRBV5-1
d_call: .
clone_size: .
j_call: TRBJ2-1

cdr3_nt: TGTGCCAGCATTGTGGACCGGTACGGAAACACCATATATTTT
cdr3_aa: CASIVDRYGNTIYF
v_call: TRBV28
d_call: .
clone_size: .
j_call: TRBJ1-3

cdr3_nt: TGTGCCAGCAGCCTACAGGCAACTAATGAAAAACTGTTTTTT
cdr3_aa: CASSLQATNEKLFF
v_call: TRBV7-3
d_call: .
clone_size: .
j_call: TRBJ1-4